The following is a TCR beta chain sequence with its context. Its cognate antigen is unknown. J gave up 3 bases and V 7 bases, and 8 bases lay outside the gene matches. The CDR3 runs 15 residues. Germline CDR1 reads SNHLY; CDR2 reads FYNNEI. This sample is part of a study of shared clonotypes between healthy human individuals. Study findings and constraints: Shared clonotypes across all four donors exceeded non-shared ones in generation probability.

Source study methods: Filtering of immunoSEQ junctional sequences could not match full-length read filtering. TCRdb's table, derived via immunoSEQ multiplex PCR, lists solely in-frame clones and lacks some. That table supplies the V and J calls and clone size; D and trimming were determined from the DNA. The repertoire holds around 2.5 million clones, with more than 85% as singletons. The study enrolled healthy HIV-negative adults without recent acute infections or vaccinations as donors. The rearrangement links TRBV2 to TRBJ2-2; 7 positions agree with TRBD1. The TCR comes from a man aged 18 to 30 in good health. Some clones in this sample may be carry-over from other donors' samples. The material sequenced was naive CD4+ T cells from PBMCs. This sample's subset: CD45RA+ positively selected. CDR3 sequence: CASNLRGLDTGELFF. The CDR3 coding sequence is TGTGCCAGCAATCTAAGGGGGCTTGACACCGGGGAGCTGTTTTTT.